This entry features one T cell receptor beta chain sequence. This clonotype was picked up a small number of times. The target of this receptor is not known. No much larger clone is present one base from it, and per-base qualities are unavailable. The library was prepared using 5' RACE. Sequencing used an Illumina HiSeq 2500. A second PCR of roughly 7 to 11 cycles was performed with a sample-barcoded 5' primer and a J-beta primer mix. Each TCR beta cDNA molecule received a unique molecular identifier from a template-switch 5' adaptor carrying 12 random nucleotides. Each sample yielded at least 3 million CDR3-containing paired-end reads. First-strand cDNA synthesis was performed from all RNA using the Mint cDNA synthesis kit, with priming by a TRBC-specific oligonucleotide. All cDNA was treated with uracil-DNA glycosylase and then went through a first 18-cycle PCR with the universal primers M1SS and BC2_uni_R. The paper's data handling went like this. For normalization, 1 million high-quality reads, each with a distinct molecular identifier, were randomly selected from each sample. Reads with shared molecular identifiers were discarded instead of being binned into consensus sequences. MiTCR, set to a Q25 quality threshold and the strictest error-elimination algorithm, was used for CDR3 identification, clonotype clustering and error correction. A nonparametric unseen species model with Euler transformation was used to estimate a lower bound on total TCR beta diversity. TCRdb applied fastp at Q25 and MiXCR to the public reads, then kept only in-frame beta chains. Every entry covers one CDR3 protein and lists the most common genes and DNA from its rows. These V and J calls originate from TCRdb's pipeline instead of the authors' own analysis. The sample table shows approximately 1.5 million distinct CDR3 sequences, and roughly a third are seen once. About 11% of the sample goes to the ten largest clones.

Systemically healthy Caucasian individuals from Russia, some 40 in total and aged about 6 to 100 years, were included as donors. Each donor gave approximately 9.3 milliliters of peripheral blood, collected into EDTA-treated Vacutainer tubes. Ficoll-Paque density-gradient centrifugation was used to isolate PBMCs, with at least 7 million obtained per sample. Total RNA, at least 6 micrograms per sample, was extracted from PBMCs with Trizol reagent. Naive CD45RAhigh/CD27high T cell percentages were measured by flow cytometry on a PBMC aliquot from every donor. The data stem from a study of blood T cells in healthy people across ages (dated by TCRdb to about 2015). Turning to the overall study: In model experiments, template switching captured roughly one uniquely barcoded TCR beta cDNA molecule for every two T cells. To track age-related changes in TCR beta repertoire diversity, the study relied on deep sequencing normalized with unique cDNA molecular identifiers. Four age groups were formed from the donors: young (average about 17 years), middle-aged (around 39), aged (around 62) and long-lived (more than 75). To avoid experimental bias, donors of different ages were distributed randomly across sequencing lanes. For two donors (one aged 18 to 29 and one aged 80 or older), the study analyzed two additional independent replicas of 1 million unique cDNA reads from the same blood draw. Points the paper makes about the study in general: Compared with the aged group, the long-lived group had more naive CD4+ T cells, fewer expanded clones and increased TCR diversity, a pattern suggesting age selection. The CMV infection status of donors was not known, potentially confounding age-related changes in expanded clonotypes. Because profiling used bulk unsorted PBMCs, naive and antigen-experienced compartments could not be compared conclusively. Observed TCR beta diversity correlated strongly with the percentage of naive T cells measured by flow cytometry. Estimates of total diversity from one million sequenced T cells were regarded as lower bounds and underestimates. As age increased, observed TCR beta diversity per million T cells dropped in a roughly linear way, and a significant reduction was already evident by age 40.

The receptor comes from a woman aged 25-40 years in good health. The sequenced sample was blood.

The DNA reads TGTGCCAGCAGTTCCGGAGAGGAACCTAGACGGGAGACCCAGTACTTC. Translated, it reads CASSSGEEPRRETQYF. The sequence joins TRBV27 to TRBJ2-5; no D gene call is confident. V is pared back by 4 bases and J by 5 bases, with 20 bases lying between the germline termini. There are 16 amino acids in the CDR3, from cysteine to phenylalanine inclusive. Here the CDR3 DNA is all that survives: 48 bases in frame from base 1. From the germline V gene (reference sequence), CDR1 is MNHEY and CDR2 is SMNVEV.